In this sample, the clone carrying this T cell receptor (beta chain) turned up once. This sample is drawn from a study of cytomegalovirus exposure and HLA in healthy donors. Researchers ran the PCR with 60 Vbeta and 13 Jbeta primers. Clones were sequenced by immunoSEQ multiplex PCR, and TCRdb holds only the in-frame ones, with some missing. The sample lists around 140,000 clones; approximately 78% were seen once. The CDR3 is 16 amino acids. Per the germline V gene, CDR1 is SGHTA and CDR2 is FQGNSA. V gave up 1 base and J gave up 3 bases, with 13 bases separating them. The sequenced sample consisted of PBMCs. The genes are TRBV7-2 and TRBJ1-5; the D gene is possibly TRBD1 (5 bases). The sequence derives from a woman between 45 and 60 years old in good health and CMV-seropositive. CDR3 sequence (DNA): TGTGCCAGCAGCTTAGAAGGGCAGGGCCTCAATCAGCCCCAGCATTTT. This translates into CASSLEGQGLNQPQHF.